The source of this T cell receptor beta chain is a study of early T cells in non-severe SARS-CoV-2 infection. Whole-study findings and limits: The matching step, a VDJdb search, favored anti-spike CD8 responses and missed private and CD4 specificities.

Germline V CDR1 and CDR2: SQVTM, ANQGSEA. This CDR3 is built from 13 residues. This clonotype was seen a handful of times. Its antigen is unknown. A much larger clone lies one base from this, so it may be a read error. TCRdb redid the calling of the 5' RACE reads with MiXCR, one entry per CDR3 protein. The sample records 25,000 to 35,000 distinct CDR3 sequences, 3.5% to 5.5% being singletons. The sequence came from an adult who was a healthcare worker with PCR-confirmed SARS-CoV-2 infection or an uninfected control (not recorded which). The chain is built from TRBV29-1 and TRBJ1-5; D is unclear. Here the sequenced sample was whole blood, taken at baseline. The CDR3 is CGVESGPNQPQHF. In nucleotides, the CDR3 is TGCGGCGTTGAATCGGGTCCCAATCAGCCCCAGCATTTT.